Shown below are 27 T cell receptor beta chains from a single sample sequenced in a study of cytomegalovirus exposure and HLA in healthy donors. Both 60 Vbeta primers and 13 Jbeta primers went into the PCR. Using immunoSEQ multiplex PCR, the repertoire was profiled, and TCRdb retains in-frame clones only, with some absent. The repertoire consists of 150,000 or so clones, with approximately 84% occurring once and the leading ten covering roughly 6.4%. Sequences were obtained from PBMCs. The receptors stem from a woman between 35 and 50 years old in good health and CMV-seropositive.

A note on this clone: One end of the junction is discordant with germline, which a read error may explain. The rearrangement links TRBV16 to TRBJ2-1; 7 bases align to TRBD2. The CDR3 has 14 residues. Germline lookup yields CDR1 KGHSY and CDR2 FQNENV. The DNA of the CDR3 is TGTGCCAGCACCCAACTGACTAGCCGCAATGAGCAGTTCTTC. Translating it yields CASTQLTSRNEQFF.

The V call is TRBV21-1, the J call TRBJ1-1. TRBV21-1 is termed a pseudogene. The CDR3 runs 16 residues. In DNA form, the CDR3 reads TGTGCCAGCAGCAAGTTACGAGGAGTATCCAACACTGAAGCTTTCTTT. This sequence encodes CASSKLRGVSNTEAFF.

The rearrangement uses TRBV11-2 and TRBJ2-2; D is possibly TRBD2 (6 bases). Germline V gives CDR1 SGHAT, CDR2 FQNNGV. Trimming removed 1 base from V and 6 bases from J, with 15 bases in between. There are 16 residues in the CDR3. The DNA for the CDR3 is TGTGCCAGCAGCTTAGGTGGAGTATCGGGGGCCGGGGAGCTGTTTTTT. It is translated as CASSLGGVSGAGELFF.

This clone was detected only a few times. V usage is TRBV5-1 and J usage is TRBJ2-2; tentatively, D is TRBD2 (5 bases). Trimming shortened V by 4 bases and J by 2 bases, and 18 bases separated the two germline ends. Looked up from germline, CDR1 is SGHRS and CDR2 is YFSETQ. This CDR3 is built from 17 residues. CDR3 in DNA: TGCGCCAGCAGCCCCCCCGTTTCGGGGTTAAACACCGGGGAGCTGTTTTTT. It is translated as CASSPPVSGLNTGELFF.

This sequence joins TRBV6-1 and TRBJ2-1, with TRBD1 matching 8 bases. This CDR3 region has 17 residues. Trimming removed 3 bases from V and 4 bases from J; junction bases left unmatched: 11. CDR1 MNHNS and CDR2 SASEGT come from the germline V gene. CDR3 DNA: TGTGCCAGCAGTGAGTGGACCGGGACAGGCCTTTACAATGAGCAGTTCTTC. It codes for CASSEWTGTGLYNEQFF.

There are a few counts of this clone. The chain links TRBV20-1 to TRBJ1-1, with TRBD1 as a possible D gene (6 bases). With 5 bases removed from V and 8 bases from J, the gap between germline ends came to 12 bases. This CDR3 comprises 11 residues. The germline gives CDR1 DFQATT, CDR2 SNEGSKA (reference sequence). CDR3 region: CSALDRFEAFF. As DNA, the CDR3 is TGCAGTGCTTTAGACAGGTTCGAAGCTTTCTTT.

This sequence joins TRBV28 and TRBJ1-5; D may be TRBD1 (5 bases). CDR1 MDHEN and CDR2 SYDVKM come from the germline V gene. With 4 bases removed from V and 5 bases from J, the gap between germline ends came to 15 bases. The CDR3 has 15 residues. CDR3 DNA sequence: TGTGCCAGCAGTTCGGGACTGCACTTGGATCAGCCCCAGCATTTT. As protein: CASSSGLHLDQPQHF.

This rearrangement joins TRBV19 to TRBJ2-7, with a tentative D call TRBD2 (6 bases). V was pared by 7 bases and J by 0 bases, with 13 bases between. Germline V gene data show CDR1 as LNHDA and CDR2 as SQIVND (reference sequence). The CDR3 length is 14 residues. CDR3 in DNA: TGTGCCAGTACCCCTGGAGGGGTCTCCTACGAGCAGTACTTC. As protein: CASTPGGVSYEQYF.

This chain uses TRBV4-1 with TRBJ1-2, with TRBD1 matching 7 bases. This CDR3 spans 14 amino acids. Germline assignment: CDR1 MGHRA and CDR2 YSYEKL. V lost 4 bases, J lost 1 base, and 3 bases stayed unmatched. In DNA, the CDR3 is TGCGCCAGCAGCCTCAGGACAGGTAACTATGGCTACACCTTC. Translation: CASSLRTGNYGYTF.

The DNA for the CDR3 is TGTGCCAGTCGGAGCTCTGGAAACACCATATATTTT. Amino acid sequence: CASRSSGNTIYF. The chain uses TRBV6-1 and TRBJ1-3; D remains ambiguous. Germline values: CDR1 MNHNS, CDR2 SASEGT. This CDR3 comprises 12 residues. V was trimmed by 9 bases and J by 0 bases, leaving 6 bases between them.

The genes are TRBV6-5 and TRBJ2-7; TRBD2 is a possible D gene (5 bases). Germline V gene sequence: CDR1 MNHEY, CDR2 SVGAGI. Trimming took off 5 bases at V and 3 bases at J, with 11 bases between the two ends. This CDR3 has 13 amino acids. CDR3 sequence (DNA): TGTGCCAGCAGTGGATCGGGATTCTACGAGCAGTACTTC. It codes for CASSGSGFYEQYF.

V is TRBV18 and J is TRBJ1-5; 9 bases line up with TRBD1. Germline V gene sequence: CDR1 KGHSH, CDR2 LQKENI. V was pared by 4 bases and J by 6 bases, with 7 bases of the junction left unmatched. The CDR3 has 15 residues. As DNA, the CDR3 is TGTGCCAGCTCACGGGACAGGGTCGCGGGTCAGCCCCAGCATTTT. Encoded protein: CASSRDRVAGQPQHF.

The CDR3 coding sequence is TGTGCCACCAGCAGAGATCCGCACTCGAATGAGCAGTTCTTC. This translates into CATSRDPHSNEQFF. The chain links TRBV15 to TRBJ2-1; D remains ambiguous. The CDR3 is 14 residues long. V lost 0 bases and J lost 7, with 10 bases in between. The V gene's germline CDR1 is LNHNV and CDR2 YYDKDF (reference sequence). Complete variable domain (other parts from reference TRBV15 and TRBJ2-1): DAMVIQNPRYQVTQFGKPVTLSCSQTLNHNVMYWYQQKSSQAPKLLFHYYDKDFNNEADTPDNFQSRRPNTSFCFLDIRSPGLGDTAMYLCATSRDPHSNEQFFGPGTRLTVL.

The chain combines TRBV5-1 with TRBJ1-4; the D gene is possibly TRBD1 (5 bases). The CDR3 runs to 14 residues. V lost 0 bases and J 3 bases, leaving 6 bases between the germline ends. Germline-derived CDR1 and CDR2 are SGHRS and YFSETQ. CDR3 amino acids: CASSLGQPNEKLFF. In nucleotides, the CDR3 is TGCGCCAGCAGCTTGGGACAGCCTAATGAAAAACTGTTTTTT.

The chain couples TRBV30 to TRBJ1-1; D might be TRBD1 (5 bases). The V gene lost 5 bases and the J gene lost 2 bases, with 21 bases spanning the gap. CDR1 and CDR2 from the germline V gene are GTSNPN and SVGIG (reference sequence). The CDR3 sequence is 16 residues long. The CDR3 is CAWLSVQAGRNTEAFF. Here the CDR3 DNA reads TGTGCCTGGCTGTCCGTACAGGCTGGAAGAAACACTGAAGCTTTCTTT.

J is TRBJ2-7 and V is TRBV29-1, with 9 bases lining up with TRBD1. This CDR3 is built from 16 residues. Unmatched junction bases numbered 15, after V lost 2 bases and J lost 7 bases. Germline V gives CDR1 SQVTM, CDR2 ANQGSEA. The CDR3 reads CSVEPVTGGAPGEQYF. DNA of the CDR3: TGCAGCGTTGAACCCGTCACAGGGGGCGCCCCCGGGGAGCAGTACTTC.

The chain is built from TRBV30 and TRBJ2-1; 9 bases are shared with TRBD1. Trimming at V came to 3 bases and at J to 0 bases, leaving 9 bases not matched to a gene. The CDR3 is 17 amino acids. Germline loops: CDR1 GTSNPN, CDR2 SVGIG (reference sequence). The CDR3 region is CAWRGTGPLSSYNEQFF. For the CDR3, the DNA is TGTGCCTGGAGAGGGACAGGGCCATTGAGCTCCTACAATGAGCAGTTCTTC.

The rearrangement joins TRBV4-3 to TRBJ1-2; possibly TRBD1 for D (5 bases). Trimming left V 3 bases short and J 5 bases short, with 16 bases between. The CDR3 is made up of 15 amino acids. The germline V gene encodes CDR1 LGHNA and CDR2 YSLEER. In nucleotides, the CDR3 is TGCGCCAGCAGCCAGGGTGGGGGGAGCCGATATGGCTACACCTTC. Encoded protein: CASSQGGGSRYGYTF.

V gene TRBV28 combines with J gene TRBJ1-2; 11 nucleotides agree with TRBD1. CDR3 size: 16 residues. Germline CDR1 reads MDHEN; CDR2 reads SYDVKM. With 6 bases clipped from V and 4 bases from J, the junction kept 10 bases outside the gene matches. Here the CDR3 reads CASSRDRGNVGYGYTF. The CDR3 DNA is TGTGCCAGCAGCCGGGACAGGGGGAACGTGGGCTATGGCTACACCTTC.

The chain uses TRBV19 and TRBJ2-6, with D uncertain. This CDR3 spans 15 amino acids. Between the trimmed V and J ends, which lost 4 bases and 0 bases, there was a span of 7 bases. Germline V gene sequence: CDR1 LNHDA, CDR2 SQIVND (reference sequence). The CDR3 sequence: CASSSVFSGANVLTF. Here the CDR3 DNA reads TGTGCCAGTAGTAGTGTCTTCTCTGGGGCCAACGTCCTGACTTTC.

This clone was observed a few times. J is TRBJ1-2 and V is TRBV6-6; D call uncertain. The CDR3 is 15 residues long. Trimming left V 0 bases short and J 4 bases short, with 12 bases between. Germline V gives CDR1 MNHNY, CDR2 SVGAGI (reference sequence). CDR3 DNA sequence: TGTGCCAGCAGTTACTCGAGGCAAGACCTCTATGGCTACACCTTC. Translation gives CASSYSRQDLYGYTF.

The chain employs TRBV5-1 and TRBJ2-7; 10 bases are shared with TRBD1. CDR1 SGHRS and CDR2 YFSETQ come from the germline V gene. V lost 3 bases to trimming and J lost 7 bases; unmatched junction nucleotides: 10. This CDR3 is built from 15 residues. The CDR3 sequence is CASSYRPGQGREQYF. CDR3 nucleotide sequence: TGCGCCAGCAGCTACCGCCCGGGACAGGGGAGGGAGCAGTACTTC. Supplemented by reference TRBV5-1 and TRBJ2-7, the full variable domain reads KAGVTQTPRYLIKTRGQQVTLSCSPISGHRSVSWYQQTPGQGLQFLFEYFSETQRNKGNFPGRFSGRQFSNSRSEMNVSTLELGDSALYLCASSYRPGQGREQYFGPGTRLTVT.

The rearrangement links TRBV4-2 to TRBJ2-5, with D tentatively TRBD2 (6 bases). The CDR3 covers 15 residues. Germline CDR1 reads LGHNA; CDR2 reads YNFKEQ. V was shortened by 1 base and J by 2 bases, with 11 bases between the two germline ends. The CDR3 DNA follows: TGTGCCAGCAGCCAAGTGCGGGGACCACAAGAGACCCAGTACTTC. This gives the protein CASSQVRGPQETQYF.

The chain carries TRBV30 and TRBJ2-1, with 10 positions matching TRBD2. CDR3 length equals 14 residues. The junction had 12 bases not matched to a gene; V was cut back by 7 bases and J by 9 bases. Germline V CDR1 and CDR2: GTSNPN, SVGIG (reference sequence). CDR3 DNA sequence: TGTGCCTTCGCCAGAAGCGGGGGGGCGTTTGAGCAGTTCTTC. Protein sequence: CAFARSGGAFEQFF.

A few counts support this clone. This chain joins TRBV5-4 and TRBJ2-2; no firm D call. The CDR3 loop spans 14 amino acids. CDR1 SGHNT and CDR2 YYREEE come from the germline V gene (reference sequence). Trimming shortened V by 4 bases and J by 1 base, and 8 bases separated the two germline ends. For the CDR3, the DNA is TGTGCCAGCAGCGTTAGACAGAACACCGGGGAGCTGTTTTTT. It codes for CASSVRQNTGELFF.

The genes are TRBV9 and TRBJ1-2; D is possibly TRBD1 (5 bases). The germline CDR1 and CDR2 sequences are SGDLS and YYNGEE. Trimming took 3 bases from V and 4 from J, leaving 13 bases between them. This CDR3 is 14 amino acids long. The CDR3 DNA is TGTGCCAGCAGCGAGGGGAGGACTGCCTATGGCTACACCTTC. Translation gives CASSEGRTAYGYTF. The whole variable domain, filled in from reference TRBV9 and TRBJ1-2, reads DSGVTQTPKHLITATGQRVTLRCSPRSGDLSVYWYQQSLDQGLQFLIQYYNGEERAKGNILERFSAQQFPDLHSELNLSSLELGDSALYFCASSEGRTAYGYTFGSGTRLTVV.

This clone was recorded once. V gene TRBV7-2 combines with J gene TRBJ2-5; 13 nucleotides line up with TRBD2. The DNA matches TRBJ2-7 better at its end, which makes the J call doubtful. Germline V gives CDR1 SGHTA, CDR2 FQGNSA. There are 16 residues in the CDR3. The CDR3 sequence: CASSFGLAGASYEQYF. For the CDR3, the DNA is TGTGCCAGCAGCTTCGGACTAGCGGGGGCCTCCTACGAGCAGTACTTC.